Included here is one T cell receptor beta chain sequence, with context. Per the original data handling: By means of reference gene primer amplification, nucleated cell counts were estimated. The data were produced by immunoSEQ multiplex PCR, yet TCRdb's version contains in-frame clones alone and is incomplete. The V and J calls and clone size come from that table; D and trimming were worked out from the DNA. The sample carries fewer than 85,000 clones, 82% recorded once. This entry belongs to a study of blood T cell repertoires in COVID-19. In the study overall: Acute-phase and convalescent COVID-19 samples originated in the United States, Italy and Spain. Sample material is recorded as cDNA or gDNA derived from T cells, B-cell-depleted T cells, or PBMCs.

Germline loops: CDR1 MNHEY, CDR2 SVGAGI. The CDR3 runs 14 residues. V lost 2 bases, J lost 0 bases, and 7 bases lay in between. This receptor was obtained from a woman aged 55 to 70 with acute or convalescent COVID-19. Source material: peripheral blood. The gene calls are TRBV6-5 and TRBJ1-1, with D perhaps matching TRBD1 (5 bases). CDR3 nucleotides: TGTGCCAGCAGTTACGGGGGGGTGAACACTGAAGCTTTCTTT. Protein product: CASSYGGVNTEAFF.